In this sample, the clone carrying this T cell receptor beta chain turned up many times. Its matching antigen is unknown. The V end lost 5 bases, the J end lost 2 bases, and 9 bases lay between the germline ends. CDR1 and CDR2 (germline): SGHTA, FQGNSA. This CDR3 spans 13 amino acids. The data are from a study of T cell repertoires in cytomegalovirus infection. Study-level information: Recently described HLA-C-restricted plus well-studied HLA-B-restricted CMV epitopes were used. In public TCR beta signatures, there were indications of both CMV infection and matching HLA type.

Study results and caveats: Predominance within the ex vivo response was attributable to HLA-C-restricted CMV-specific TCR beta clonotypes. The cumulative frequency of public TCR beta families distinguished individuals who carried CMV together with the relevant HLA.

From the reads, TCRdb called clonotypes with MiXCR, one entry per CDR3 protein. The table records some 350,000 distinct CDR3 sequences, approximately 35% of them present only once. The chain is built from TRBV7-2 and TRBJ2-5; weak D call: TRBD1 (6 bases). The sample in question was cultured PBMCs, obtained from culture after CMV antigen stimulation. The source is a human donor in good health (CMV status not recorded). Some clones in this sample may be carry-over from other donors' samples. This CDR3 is CASSPQGQETQYF. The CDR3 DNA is TGTGCCAGCAGCCCTCAGGGGCAAGAGACCCAGTACTTC.